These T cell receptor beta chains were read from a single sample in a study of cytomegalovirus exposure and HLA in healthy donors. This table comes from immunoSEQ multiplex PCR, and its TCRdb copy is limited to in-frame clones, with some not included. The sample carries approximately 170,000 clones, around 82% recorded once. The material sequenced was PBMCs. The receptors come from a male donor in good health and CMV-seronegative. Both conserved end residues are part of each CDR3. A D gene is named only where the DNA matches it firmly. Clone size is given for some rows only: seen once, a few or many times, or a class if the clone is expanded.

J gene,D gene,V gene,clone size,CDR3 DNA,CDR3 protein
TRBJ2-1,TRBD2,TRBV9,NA,TGTGCCAGCAGCGGTGGGACTAGCGGAGGAGATGAGCAGTTCTTC,CASSGGTSGGDEQFF
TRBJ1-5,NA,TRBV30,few,TGTGCCTGGAGTCCGGGGGGCTTATACAATCAGCCCCAGCATTTT,CAWSPGGLYNQPQHF
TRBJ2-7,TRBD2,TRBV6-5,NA,TGTGCCAGCAGTGGAACTAGCGGGCTTGACTACGAGCAGTACTTC,CASSGTSGLDYEQYF
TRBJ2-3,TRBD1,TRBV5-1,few,TGCGCCAGCAGCAGGCGACCGGGACAGGGCACAGATACGCAGTATTTT,CASSRRPGQGTDTQYF
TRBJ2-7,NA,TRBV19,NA,TGTGCCAGTAGTCCGCGAAAAACAGGGCACCGAACCTACGAGCAGTACTTC,CASSPRKTGHRTYEQYF
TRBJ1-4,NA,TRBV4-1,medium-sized,TGCGCCAGCAGCCAAGAAGCGGGGAAGGGGTATGAAAAACTGTTTTTT,CASSQEAGKGYEKLFF
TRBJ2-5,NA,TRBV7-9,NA,TGTGCCAGCACCTTAGGGACTGCCGGGGTGGAGACCCAGTACTTC,CASTLGTAGVETQYF
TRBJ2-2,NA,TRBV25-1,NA,TGTGCCAGCAAATTCGGGGGGAACACCGGGGAGCTGTTTTTT,CASKFGGNTGELFF
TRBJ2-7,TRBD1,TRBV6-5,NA,TGTGCCAGCATCGGTCAGGGGGCGAAGCACGAGCAGTACTTC,CASIGQGAKHEQYF
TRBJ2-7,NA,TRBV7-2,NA,TGTGCCAGCAGTCAACTCTCCTACGAGCAGTACTTC,CASSQLSYEQYF